This record looks at one TCR beta chain sequence and its context. The data are from a study of PD-L1 blockade in urothelial cancer. Clones were sequenced by immunoSEQ multiplex PCR, and TCRdb holds only the in-frame ones, with some missing. The sample includes tens of thousands of clones, 80% to 90% of them seen just once. V was clipped by 2 bases and J by 3 bases; unmatched bases: 6. The CDR3 runs 15 residues. The germline V gene has CDR1 SGHNT and CDR2 YYREEE (reference sequence). Time point indicated: pretreatment peripheral blood. This material consisted of PBMCs, taken around atezolizumab (anti-PD-L1) treatment. This TCR was recovered from a man aged 55 to 70 with urothelial cancer. V usage is TRBV5-4 and J usage is TRBJ2-5, with 8 nucleotides matching TRBD1. The CDR3 DNA reads as TGTGCCAGCAGCTTCGAACCGGGACAGGAAGAGACCCAGTACTTC. Translated: CASSFEPGQEETQYF.